The 30 T cell receptor beta chains in this list originate from one sample, sequenced in a study of blood T cell repertoires in COVID-19. The method was immunoSEQ multiplex PCR; TCRdb's version includes in-frame clones alone and lacks a portion of them. The sample has around 480,000 clones; 87% are singletons. Source material: PBMCs or T cells enriched from blood (not recorded which). These receptors were collected from a woman aged 18-30 years who had recovered from COVID-19.

The chain joins TRBV2 to TRBJ1-1, with D perhaps TRBD1 (5 bases). The germline V gene encodes CDR1 SNHLY and CDR2 FYNNEI. This CDR3 is built from 15 residues. Trimming removed 2 bases at V and 0 bases at J, with 10 bases between. The CDR3 bases are TGTGCCAGCAGTGAACAGGGCAGGATGAACACTGAAGCTTTCTTT. Its protein is CASSEQGRMNTEAFF.

The rearrangement joins TRBV28 to TRBJ2-2; 9 positions match TRBD2. CDR1 and CDR2 from the germline V gene are MDHEN and SYDVKM. This CDR3 region has 15 residues. V dropped 2 bases and J dropped 6; count of bases not matched to a gene: 4. This CDR3 is CASSLAGGPPGELFF. The CDR3 region has the DNA TGTGCCAGCAGTTTAGCGGGGGGGCCCCCCGGGGAGCTGTTTTTT.

The rearrangement links TRBV5-1 to TRBJ1-2; D is uncertain. Germline CDR1 SGHRS, CDR2 YFSETQ. V lost 0 bases to trimming and J lost 1 base, with 10 bases between them. This CDR3 is 15 amino acids long. CDR3 DNA: TGCGCCAGCAGCTTGGACAGCGGGATTAACTATGGCTACACCTTC. Translating gives CASSLDSGINYGYTF.

The table lists this clone with a few counts. V gene TRBV28 combines with J gene TRBJ1-3, with TRBD1 as a possible D gene (6 bases). Germline loops: CDR1 MDHEN, CDR2 SYDVKM. With 5 bases removed from V and 4 bases from J, the gap between germline ends came to 18 bases. This CDR3 has 16 residues. CDR3 sequence reads: CASSPLLTGPGNTIYF. The CDR3 DNA reads as TGTGCCAGCAGTCCCCTTTTGACAGGCCCCGGAAACACCATATATTTT.

V gene TRBV5-4 combines with J gene TRBJ2-5, with 11 bases fitting TRBD2. CDR1 and CDR2 from the germline V gene are SGHNT and YYREEE (reference sequence). V gave up 4 bases and J gave up 2 bases; unmatched junction bases: 7. The CDR3 has 16 amino acids. The DNA of the CDR3 is TGTGCCAGCAGCCGTAACCTAGCGGGGGGACAAGAGACCCAGTACTTC. It translates to CASSRNLAGGQETQYF.

This clone was picked up many times. This chain uses TRBV19 with TRBJ1-2, with TRBD1 identical over 8 bases. Per germline, CDR1 LNHDA and CDR2 SQIVND (reference sequence). The ends lost 10 bases at V and 3 bases at J; junction bases unmatched: 10. This CDR3 contains 14 residues. The CDR3 here is CATPHQGAHYGYTF. CDR3 bases: TGTGCCACGCCCCATCAGGGGGCCCACTATGGCTACACCTTC.

The gene calls are TRBV7-8 and TRBJ1-6; D is possibly TRBD1 (5 bases). Germline-derived CDR1 and CDR2 are SGHVS and FQNEAQ. Trimming stripped 1 base from V and 7 bases from J, with 11 bases between. This CDR3 has 15 residues. CDR3: CASSLDGRGNSPLHF. As DNA, the CDR3 is TGTGCCAGCAGCTTAGACGGTAGGGGAAATTCACCCCTCCACTTT.

The gene calls are TRBV6-6 and TRBJ1-1; D is uncertain. The CDR3 length is 11 residues. V gave up 2 bases and J gave up 7 bases, with 5 bases separating them. Germline V gives CDR1 MNHNY, CDR2 SVGAGI (reference sequence). CDR3 sequence (DNA): TGTGCCAGCAGTTACCCTAATGAAGCTTTCTTT. Its translation is CASSYPNEAFF.

The V call is TRBV18, the J call TRBJ1-2; a possible D gene is TRBD1 (6 bases). The CDR3 length is 15 residues. Germline CDR1 KGHSH, CDR2 LQKENI. V was cut by 0 bases and J by 0 bases, with 8 bases left in between. The CDR3 loop reads CASSPPGQANYGYTF. In DNA form, the CDR3 reads TGTGCCAGCTCACCACCGGGACAAGCTAACTATGGCTACACCTTC.

The count of this clone is one. The chain is built from TRBV5-5 and TRBJ2-5, with D possibly matching TRBD2 (6 bases). Per germline, CDR1 SGHKS and CDR2 YYEKEE (reference sequence). CDR3 length equals 16 residues. Deletions cut 4 bases from V and 3 bases from J, with 19 bases between. The CDR3 sequence: CASSPGGFLSEETQYF. CDR3 nucleotide sequence: TGTGCCAGCAGCCCCGGGGGTTTTCTTTCGGAAGAGACCCAGTACTTC.

This chain uses TRBV5-8 with TRBJ2-5, with 7 bases identical to TRBD1. V trimming: 0 bases; J trimming: 2 bases; junction bases outside the gene matches: 7. This CDR3 has 16 residues. Germline lookup yields CDR1 SGHTS and CDR2 YDEGEE. The CDR3: CASSLGSKGQQETQYF. The CDR3 DNA follows: TGTGCCAGCAGCTTGGGGTCTAAGGGACAGCAAGAGACCCAGTACTTC. The complete variable domain, with remaining parts taken from reference TRBV5-8 and TRBJ2-5, reads EAGVTQSPTHLIKTRGQQATLRCSPISGHTSVYWYQQALGLGLQFLLWYDEGEERNRGNFPPRFSGRQFPNYSSELNVNALELEDSALYLCASSLGSKGQQETQYFGPGTRLLVL.

This chain connects TRBV15 to TRBJ2-7; 8 bases match TRBD2. The ends lost 0 bases at V and 2 bases at J; junction bases unmatched: 12. Germline V gene lookup returns CDR1 LNHNV and CDR2 YYDKDF (reference sequence). The CDR3 covers 18 residues. CDR3 in DNA: TGTGCCACCAGCAGAGATTTACCGGACGGGACTAGGGCCTACGAGCAGTACTTC. Translated: CATSRDLPDGTRAYEQYF.

The J gene is TRBJ1-3, the V gene TRBV5-6; possibly TRBD1 for D (6 bases). Germline V CDR1 and CDR2: SGHDT, YYEEEE. The V gene lost 0 bases and the J gene lost 0 bases, with 13 bases spanning the gap. The CDR3 runs to 17 residues. The DNA for the CDR3 is TGTGCCAGCAGCTTGGAGGGGGGGTCCTTCTCTGGAAACACCATATATTTT. It translates to CASSLEGGSFSGNTIYF.

The chain recombines TRBV2 with TRBJ1-5; D is perhaps TRBD1 (6 bases). CDR1 and CDR2 (germline): SNHLY, FYNNEI. The CDR3 has 14 residues. Trimming left V 5 bases short and J 6 bases short, with 14 bases between. The CDR3 DNA reads TGTGCCAGCAGTATTAGGGGGGGTGCTCAGCCCCAGCATTTT. Translated, it gives CASSIRGGAQPQHF.

The J gene is TRBJ2-3, the V gene TRBV30; 9 positions match TRBD1. Germline lookup yields CDR1 GTSNPN and CDR2 SVGIG (reference sequence). Trimming removed 7 bases from V and 4 bases from J; junction bases left unmatched: 9. This CDR3 is 14 amino acids long. CDR3 in amino acids: CAFTLTGGADTQYF. Here the CDR3 DNA reads TGTGCCTTTACCTTGACAGGGGGGGCAGATACGCAGTATTTT.

The genes are TRBV2 and TRBJ2-5; D might be TRBD2 (5 bases). CDR3 length equals 13 residues. Germline V CDR1 and CDR2: SNHLY, FYNNEI. Trimming left V 5 bases short and J 5 bases short, with 12 bases between. The CDR3 protein is CASSPGSGETQYF. CDR3 in DNA: TGTGCCAGCAGTCCGGGATCGGGGGAGACCCAGTACTTC.

The count of this clone is one. The rearrangement joins TRBV27 to TRBJ2-7; 10 nucleotides line up with TRBD1. The germline gives CDR1 MNHEY, CDR2 SMNVEV (reference sequence). V dropped 4 bases and J dropped 0; count of bases not matched to a gene: 3. The CDR3 contains 15 residues. The CDR3 reads CASSSRDRGSYEQYF. Here the CDR3 DNA reads TGTGCCAGCAGTTCCCGGGACAGGGGCTCCTACGAGCAGTACTTC.

The gene calls are TRBV6-5 and TRBJ1-5, with 8 bases that match TRBD1. The junction had 6 bases not matched to a gene; V was cut back by 2 bases and J by 6 bases. Germline CDR1 MNHEY, CDR2 SVGAGI. This CDR3 is 15 amino acids long. CDR3 DNA: TGTGCCAGCAGTTACACGGCAGGGGGCGGTCAGCCCCAGCATTTT. It yields the protein CASSYTAGGGQPQHF.

J is TRBJ2-7 and V is TRBV10-1, with TRBD1 matching over 10 bases. The CDR3 loop spans 15 amino acids. Germline V CDR1 and CDR2: WNHNN, SYGVQD (reference sequence). Trimming at V came to 6 bases and at J to 5 bases, leaving 10 bases not matched to a gene. The CDR3 DNA follows: TGCGCCAGCAGCGCCCGACAGGGGGCCGGGGACGAGCAGTACTTC. Residues: CASSARQGAGDEQYF.

The chain carries TRBV7-9 and TRBJ2-2; a possible D gene is TRBD2 (5 bases). The CDR3 totals 14 residues. The V and J ends lost 2 bases and 5 bases respectively, with 9 bases between them. Germline V gene data show CDR1 as SEHNR and CDR2 as FQNEAQ (reference sequence). The CDR3 sequence is CASSLSGSTGELFF. In DNA, the CDR3 is TGTGCCAGCAGCTTAAGCGGAAGTACCGGGGAGCTGTTTTTT.

The chain links TRBV20-1 to TRBJ1-5, with TRBD1 as a possible D gene (6 bases). The CDR3 is 16 residues long. V was clipped by 3 bases and J by 6 bases, with 21 bases between them. Germline lookup yields CDR1 DFQATT and CDR2 SNEGSKA (reference sequence). The CDR3 is CSASLFGGQKGQPQHF. The CDR3 region has the DNA TGCAGTGCTAGTCTGTTCGGGGGGCAAAAAGGTCAGCCCCAGCATTTT.

This chain links TRBV27 with TRBJ1-5, with D unclear. The ends were cut back, 5 bases at V and 4 bases at J, with 9 bases in the middle. The CDR3 contains 13 residues. Germline V CDR1 and CDR2: MNHEY, SMNVEV (reference sequence). The DNA for the CDR3 is TGTGCCAGCAGTCTCAACCTAAATCAGCCCCAGCATTTT. Its protein is CASSLNLNQPQHF.

On this clone itself: Other DNA sequences within the sample encode an identical CDR3. The chain combines TRBV2 with TRBJ1-5; D not resolved. Germline-derived CDR1 and CDR2 are SNHLY and FYNNEI. The ends were cut back, 5 bases at V and 4 bases at J, with 9 bases in the middle. The CDR3 totals 13 residues. CDR3 bases: TGTGCCAGCAGTCGGACTGCGAATCAGCCCCAGCATTTT. This codes for CASSRTANQPQHF.

The CDR3 bases are TGCAGCGTTCCCCCGTATCGTTTATATGAAAAACTGTTTTTT. Translating it yields CSVPPYRLYEKLFF. The V gene is TRBV29-1, the J gene TRBJ1-4; D remains unclear. Per germline, CDR1 SQVTM and CDR2 ANQGSEA. The CDR3 runs 14 residues. Trimming took 5 bases from V and 6 from J, leaving 16 bases between them.

The genes are TRBV19 and TRBJ2-6, with D tentatively TRBD2 (6 bases). Germline V gene lookup returns CDR1 LNHDA and CDR2 SQIVND (reference sequence). Trimming removed 5 bases from V and 4 bases from J, with 18 bases in between. The CDR3 has 17 residues. Here the CDR3 DNA reads TGTGCCAGTAGTCTCGGCCTTCTAGCGACCGGGGCCAACGTCCTGACTTTC. Translation gives CASSLGLLATGANVLTF. Combining the CDR3 with reference TRBV19 and TRBJ2-6 gives the whole variable domain DGGITQSPKYLFRKEGQNVTLSCEQNLNHDAMYWYRQDPGQGLRLIYYSQIVNDFQKGDIAEGYSVSREKKESFPLTVTSAQKNPTAFYLCASSLGLLATGANVLTFGAGSRLTVL.

The V call is TRBV30, the J call TRBJ1-2; weak D call: TRBD1 (5 bases). Per the germline V gene, CDR1 is GTSNPN and CDR2 is SVGIG (reference sequence). Trimming left V 3 bases short and J 3 bases short, with 14 bases between. CDR3 length: 14 amino acids. CDR3 in DNA: TGTGCCTGGAGGCCCCCAGGGCGCGACTATGGCTACACCTTC. It codes for CAWRPPGRDYGYTF. Supplemented by reference TRBV30 and TRBJ1-2, the full variable domain reads SQTIHQWPATLVQPVGSPLSLECTVEGTSNPNLYWYRQAAGRGLQLLFYSVGIGQISSEVPQNLSASRPQDRQFILSSKKLLLSDSGFYLCAWRPPGRDYGYTFGSGTRLTVV.

The rearrangement uses TRBV19 and TRBJ2-3, with D tentatively TRBD2 (5 bases). In germline, CDR1 is LNHDA, CDR2 SQIVND (reference sequence). The V end lost 7 bases, the J end lost 1 base, and 9 bases lay between the germline ends. This CDR3 spans 13 amino acids. The CDR3 DNA follows: TGTGCCAGTACGGACGGGGGCACAGATACGCAGTATTTT. Translation gives CASTDGGTDTQYF.

The DNA of the CDR3 is TGTGCCTGGGAGGAGAAGGGGATTAATGAAAAACTGTTTTTT. Protein: CAWEEKGINEKLFF. The rearrangement uses TRBV30 and TRBJ1-4; perhaps TRBD1 as D (5 bases). The CDR3 runs to 14 residues. The V end was cut by 5 bases, the J end by 4 bases, with 14 bases between. From germline, CDR1 is GTSNPN and CDR2 SVGIG (reference sequence).

J is TRBJ2-5 and V is TRBV6-5; D is perhaps TRBD2 (7 bases). Germline CDR1 is MNHEY and CDR2 is SVGAGI. Trimming removed 8 bases from V and 3 bases from J, with 16 bases in between. CDR3 length: 14 residues. The CDR3 here is CASGRGGVKETQYF. The CDR3 DNA sequence: TGTGCCAGCGGTAGAGGGGGGGTTAAAGAGACCCAGTACTTC.

Comments on this clone: Additional DNA sequences in this sample encode the identical CDR3. V gene TRBV27 combines with J gene TRBJ1-1; the D is unclear. V shed 5 bases and J shed 5 bases, with 9 bases lying between them. Germline CDR1 and CDR2: MNHEY and SMNVEV (reference sequence). The CDR3 has 12 residues. This chain's CDR3 is CASSAGGTEAFF. The CDR3 bases are TGTGCCAGCAGTGCCGGAGGAACTGAAGCTTTCTTT.